This passage covers 25 T cell receptor beta chains from one sample sequenced in a study of cytomegalovirus exposure and HLA in healthy donors (dated by TCRdb to about 2017). Library construction relied on the immunoSEQ multiplex PCR assay. For the multiplex PCR, a mixture combining 60 forward primers for TCR Vbeta segments and 13 reverse primers for TCR Jbeta segments was used. What TCRdb holds here is the immuneACCESS table cut down to in-frame rearrangements. Part of the clones is not present; checked against another copy, under half of the missing clones reflect an unresolved V gene, and the others are unexplained. The sample table records over 150,000 clones; 82% of these occur just once. In total, the top ten clones hold around a tenth of the sample. The specimen sequenced was PBMCs. These receptors were obtained from a man aged 45-65 years in good health and CMV-seropositive.

The V and J genes are TRBV5-1 and TRBJ2-2, with 7 bases matching TRBD2. J gave up 0 bases and V 1 base, and 6 bases lay outside the gene matches. CDR1 is SGHRS, CDR2 YFSETQ, per germline. The CDR3 has 17 residues. The CDR3 sequence: CASSLIGSGANTGELFF. CDR3 bases: TGCGCCAGCAGCTTGATTGGAAGCGGGGCGAACACCGGGGAGCTGTTTTTT.

The chain joins TRBV4-3 to TRBJ2-4; D possibly corresponds to TRBD1 (5 bases). V was trimmed by 0 bases and J by 6 bases, leaving 15 bases between them. The germline CDR1 and CDR2 sequences are LGHNA and YSLEER. The CDR3 spans 16 residues. CDR3 in DNA: TGCGCCAGCAGCCAAGATACCATAGGGGCGAGAAACATTCAGTACTTC. Translated, it gives CASSQDTIGARNIQYF.

This clone was counted many times. V usage is TRBV7-3 and J usage is TRBJ2-7; D is possibly TRBD1 (6 bases). Germline assignment: CDR1 SGHTA and CDR2 FQGTGA. With 4 bases removed from V and 4 bases from J, the gap between germline ends came to 11 bases. The CDR3 totals 13 residues. The CDR3 nucleotides read TGTGCCAGCAGCTCACACCAGGGGTACGAGCAGTACTTC. Translating it yields CASSSHQGYEQYF.

This clone was picked up one time. This chain connects TRBV2 to TRBJ2-5; D possibly corresponds to TRBD1 (6 bases). With 10 bases removed from V and 3 bases from J, the gap between germline ends came to 18 bases. Germline V gene data show CDR1 as SNHLY and CDR2 as FYNNEI. This CDR3 has 14 residues. The CDR3 coding sequence is TGTGCCACCGGACGGACAGCTGATAAAGAGACCCAGTACTTC. This translates into CATGRTADKETQYF.

This clone was recorded a few times. The chain combines TRBV4-3 with TRBJ2-3; possibly TRBD2 for D (6 bases). Germline CDR1 LGHNA, CDR2 YSLEER. V was cut by 0 bases and J by 5 bases, with 12 bases left in between. This CDR3 is 15 amino acids long. The CDR3 DNA sequence: TGCGCCAGCAGCCAAGAACGGGGGATCGGAGATACGCAGTATTTT. This translates into CASSQERGIGDTQYF.

The chain has TRBV28 and TRBJ1-2, with a possible D match to TRBD1 (5 bases). Germline values: CDR1 MDHEN, CDR2 SYDVKM. V lost 2 bases and J lost 4, with 14 bases in between. The CDR3 runs 15 residues. The CDR3 loop is CASSLTTGTFYGYTF. The CDR3 DNA is TGTGCCAGCAGTTTAACCACAGGAACCTTCTATGGCTACACCTTC.

The chain combines TRBV10-3 with TRBJ2-7, with 10 bases fitting TRBD2. This CDR3 contains 13 residues. Germline CDR1 reads ENHRY; CDR2 reads SYGVKD. The trim removed 4 bases at V and 3 bases at J, leaving 0 bases unmatched. The CDR3 nucleotides are TGTGCCATCAGTGGGACTAGCGGCTACGAGCAGTACTTC. It codes for CAISGTSGYEQYF.

J is TRBJ2-2 and V is TRBV9, with D tentatively TRBD2 (5 bases). CDR3 length: 14 residues. In germline, CDR1 is SGDLS, CDR2 YYNGEE. Between the trimmed V and J ends, which lost 2 bases and 7 bases, there was a span of 12 bases. The CDR3 protein is CASSVVGKGGELFF. The DNA for the CDR3 is TGTGCCAGCAGCGTTGTCGGGAAGGGCGGGGAGCTGTTTTTT.

This chain joins TRBV5-4 and TRBJ2-1; TRBD2 matches at 11 bases. The junction had 7 bases not matched to a gene; V was cut back by 0 bases and J by 5 bases. CDR3 size: 17 residues. Germline-derived CDR1 and CDR2 are SGHNT and YYREEE (reference sequence). CDR3 in DNA: TGTGCCAGCAGCTTGGTCGTAGGGACTAGCGGTAACAATGAGCAGTTCTTC. Its protein is CASSLVVGTSGNNEQFF.

The chain has TRBV7-2 and TRBJ1-5; a weak D match, TRBD1 (6 bases). V dropped 5 bases and J dropped 4 bases, with 9 bases sitting between them. This CDR3 region has 13 residues. Germline CDR1 reads SGHTA; CDR2 reads FQGNSA. In nucleotides, the CDR3 is TGTGCCAGCAGCACACAGGGTAATCAGCCCCAGCATTTT. It specifies CASSTQGNQPQHF.

The V gene is TRBV2, the J gene TRBJ1-5; TRBD1 is a possible D gene (5 bases). This CDR3 is 15 amino acids long. Germline CDR1 reads SNHLY; CDR2 reads FYNNEI. V shed 4 bases and J shed 0 bases, with 10 bases lying between them. This CDR3 is CASSVGGISNQPQHF. CDR3 DNA: TGTGCCAGCAGTGTCGGGGGAATTAGCAATCAGCCCCAGCATTTT.

The chain joins TRBV19 to TRBJ2-1; TRBD2 agrees at 7 bases. Per the germline V gene, CDR1 is LNHDA and CDR2 is SQIVND (reference sequence). The CDR3 has 17 residues. The V and J ends lost 6 bases and 4 bases, in that order; junction bases with no gene match: 15. The CDR3 loop reads CASSFLAEINLYNEQFF. CDR3 coding DNA: TGTGCCAGTAGCTTCCTAGCGGAGATAAATCTTTACAATGAGCAGTTCTTC.

V and J are TRBV7-9 and TRBJ2-7; 12 bases fit TRBD1. The length of the CDR3 is 17 residues. The V gene end was trimmed by 4 bases and the J gene end by 1 base; junction bases not matched to a gene: 8. Per germline, CDR1 SEHNR and CDR2 FQNEAQ (reference sequence). This CDR3 reads CASSSNPGQGASYEQYF. DNA of the CDR3: TGTGCCAGCAGCTCGAACCCGGGACAGGGGGCATCCTACGAGCAGTACTTC.

The chain links TRBV18 to TRBJ1-1, with D unresolved. The CDR3 is 16 residues long. Trimming removed 4 bases from V and 4 bases from J, with 19 bases in between. Germline V CDR1 and CDR2: KGHSH, LQKENI. CDR3 bases: TGTGCCAGCTCACTTACTGCCGCCAAAACGGGCACTGAAGCTTTCTTT. This encodes CASSLTAAKTGTEAFF.

This clone has only a few counts. The rearrangement links TRBV5-1 to TRBJ2-2; the D gene is possibly TRBD2 (5 bases). V dropped 1 base and J dropped 2 bases, with 12 bases sitting between them. The CDR3 runs to 16 residues. Germline values: CDR1 SGHRS, CDR2 YFSETQ. The CDR3 DNA reads as TGCGCCAGCAGCTTGTCTCCGAGCGGCAACACCGGGGAGCTGTTTTTT. Translating it yields CASSLSPSGNTGELFF.

The rearrangement links TRBV2 to TRBJ1-1, with unresolved D. CDR1 and CDR2 from the germline V gene are SNHLY and FYNNEI. The germline V and J ends were trimmed by 6 bases and 6 bases, with 11 bases remaining between them. This CDR3 comprises 12 residues. This chain's CDR3 is CASRYRKAEAFF. CDR3 sequence (DNA): TGTGCCAGCAGATACAGAAAGGCTGAAGCTTTCTTT.

The J gene is TRBJ1-1, the V gene TRBV5-6, with D uncertain. Germline CDR1 SGHDT, CDR2 YYEEEE. The CDR3 length is 15 residues. Trimming pared 5 bases from V and 3 bases from J, leaving 17 bases between. The CDR3 sequence: CASSPMVRRDTEAFF. The DNA for the CDR3 is TGTGCCAGCAGTCCGATGGTTAGGAGGGACACTGAAGCTTTCTTT.

The V gene is TRBV25-1, the J gene TRBJ2-7; 8 bases agree with TRBD2. The CDR3 loop spans 14 amino acids. V was clipped by 4 bases and J by 7 bases; unmatched bases: 9. CDR1 and CDR2 (germline): MGHDK, SYGVNS. The DNA of the CDR3 is TGTGCCAGCAGTGTCCAGGGAGTAGCGGGAGAGCAGTACTTC. It translates to CASSVQGVAGEQYF.

Comment on this clone: One junction end does not reproduce the germline sequence, and a read error may be involved. Other DNA sequences within the sample encode an identical CDR3. This sequence joins TRBV30 and TRBJ2-3; 7 nucleotides align to TRBD2. CDR1 is GTSNPN, CDR2 SVGIG, per germline (reference sequence). This CDR3 has 12 residues. CDR3 amino acids: CAWGGSTDTQYF. In DNA form, the CDR3 reads TGTGCCTGGGGCGGGAGCACGGATACGCAGTATTTT.

The V and J genes are TRBV4-2 and TRBJ1-4; 8 bases are shared with TRBD1. The V segment lost 0 bases and the J segment 7 bases; nucleotides outside the gene matches: 10. CDR1 is LGHNA, CDR2 YNFKEQ, per germline. The CDR3 totals 17 residues. The CDR3 region is CASSQETGAGEPEKLFF. The CDR3 nucleotides are TGTGCCAGCAGCCAAGAGACAGGGGCGGGAGAGCCTGAAAAACTGTTTTTT.

This clone was seen a handful of times. The chain recombines TRBV7-2 with TRBJ2-7; TRBD2 aligns across 12 bases. Losses at the gene ends were 4 bases for V and 5 bases for J; bases not matched to a gene: 3. Looked up from germline, CDR1 is SGHTA and CDR2 is FQGNSA. This CDR3 contains 14 residues. CDR3 residues: CASSSSGGAHEQYF. The CDR3 nucleotides are TGTGCCAGCAGCTCTAGCGGGGGGGCCCACGAGCAGTACTTC.

The chain joins TRBV7-8 to TRBJ2-5; D is undetermined. Trimming took 4 bases from V and 5 from J, leaving 14 bases between them. The germline CDR1 and CDR2 sequences are SGHVS and FQNEAQ. This CDR3 region has 14 residues. The CDR3 spells CASSSLVVSETQYF. The CDR3 coding sequence is TGTGCCAGCAGCTCCCTTGTCGTATCGGAGACCCAGTACTTC.

The rearrangement uses TRBV28 and TRBJ1-6; TRBD1 matches at 7 bases. V was clipped by 6 bases and J by 4 bases; unmatched bases: 9. Per germline, CDR1 MDHEN and CDR2 SYDVKM. The CDR3 sequence is 16 residues long. CDR3 sequence (DNA): TGTGCCAGCAGGTTAGGACAGGACTTTTATAATTCACCCCTCCACTTT. It yields the protein CASRLGQDFYNSPLHF.

This chain links TRBV11-3 with TRBJ2-2, with TRBD2 matching 7 bases. Looked up from germline, CDR1 is SGHNT and CDR2 is YENEEA. This CDR3 comprises 15 residues. V lost 5 bases, J lost 7 bases, and 10 bases stayed unmatched. The CDR3 loop reads CASSGRTSGGGELFF. DNA for the CDR3: TGTGCCAGCAGCGGACGGACTAGTGGAGGCGGGGAGCTGTTTTTT. Full variable domain (remainder filled in from reference TRBV11-3 and TRBJ2-2): EAGVVQSPRYKIIEKKQPVAFWCNPISGHNTLYWYLQNLGQGPELLIRYENEEAVDDSQLPKDRFSAERLKGVDSTLKIQPAELGDSAVYLCASSGRTSGGGELFFGEGSRLTVL.

The chain is built from TRBV6-5 and TRBJ1-1, with D perhaps matching TRBD1 (5 bases). Germline CDR1 and CDR2: MNHEY and SVGAGI. This CDR3 comprises 15 residues. V gave up 7 bases and J gave up 1 base, with 16 bases separating them. The CDR3 protein is CASMEGFGTNTEAFF. The CDR3 DNA follows: TGTGCCAGCATGGAGGGGTTCGGGACGAACACTGAAGCTTTCTTT.